These 4 T cell receptor beta chains came from one sample sequenced in a study of blood T cell repertoires in COVID-19 (dated by TCRdb to between 2020 and 2021). Library preparation was by the immunoSEQ multiplex PCR assay. TCRdb's version of the immuneACCESS table is confined to in-frame rearrangements and falls short of the full clone set. An unresolved V gene accounts for under half of the shortfall where checked; the remainder is of unknown origin. This sample lists fewer than 600,000 clones; approximately 88% were detected once. The top ten clones comprise 1.5% to 2% of the sample. The sample taken for sequencing was PBMCs or T cells enriched from blood (not recorded which). The source is a woman between 35 and 50 years old who had recovered from COVID-19.

V is TRBV18 and J is TRBJ1-2; TRBD1 agrees at 9 bases. The CDR3 length is 14 residues. CDR1 and CDR2 (germline): KGHSH, LQKENI. V trimming: 4 bases; J trimming: 4 bases; junction bases outside the gene matches: 4. The chain's CDR3 is CASSRDRALYGYTF. The DNA of the CDR3 is TGTGCCAGCTCACGGGACAGGGCCCTCTATGGCTACACCTTC.

The J gene is TRBJ1-4, the V gene TRBV30; possible D gene TRBD1, 5 bases. The CDR3 totals 13 residues. The germline V gene has CDR1 GTSNPN and CDR2 SVGIG (reference sequence). The germline V and J ends were trimmed by 2 bases and 11 bases, with 15 bases remaining between them. CDR3 nucleotide sequence: TGTGCCTGGAGTCAGGAACAGACAGTGAAACTGTTTTTT. This codes for CAWSQEQTVKLFF.

The table lists this clone with a count of one. The CDR3 here is CASSLGQRLLYEQYF. The CDR3 DNA follows: TGTGCCAGCAGCTTAGGTCAACGACTACTTTACGAGCAGTACTTC. This chain links TRBV11-2 with TRBJ2-7; a possible D gene is TRBD2 (5 bases). V was trimmed by 1 base and J by 4 bases, leaving 14 bases between them. The CDR3 has 15 amino acids. In germline, CDR1 is SGHAT, CDR2 FQNNGV. Variable domain in full (rest from reference TRBV11-2 and TRBJ2-7): EAGVAQSPRYKIIEKRQSVAFWCNPISGHATLYWYQQILGQGPKLLIQFQNNGVVDDSQLPKDRFSAERLKGVDSTLKIQPAKLEDSAVYLCASSLGQRLLYEQYFGPGTRLTVT.

J is TRBJ1-2 and V is TRBV6-5, with D perhaps TRBD1 (6 bases). Germline V gives CDR1 MNHEY, CDR2 SVGAGI. This CDR3 region has 15 residues. V was pared by 7 bases and J by 0 bases, with 15 bases between. The CDR3 DNA sequence: TGTGCCAGCACCTCAACAGGGTCCCCTAACTATGGCTACACCTTC. Amino acids: CASTSTGSPNYGYTF.